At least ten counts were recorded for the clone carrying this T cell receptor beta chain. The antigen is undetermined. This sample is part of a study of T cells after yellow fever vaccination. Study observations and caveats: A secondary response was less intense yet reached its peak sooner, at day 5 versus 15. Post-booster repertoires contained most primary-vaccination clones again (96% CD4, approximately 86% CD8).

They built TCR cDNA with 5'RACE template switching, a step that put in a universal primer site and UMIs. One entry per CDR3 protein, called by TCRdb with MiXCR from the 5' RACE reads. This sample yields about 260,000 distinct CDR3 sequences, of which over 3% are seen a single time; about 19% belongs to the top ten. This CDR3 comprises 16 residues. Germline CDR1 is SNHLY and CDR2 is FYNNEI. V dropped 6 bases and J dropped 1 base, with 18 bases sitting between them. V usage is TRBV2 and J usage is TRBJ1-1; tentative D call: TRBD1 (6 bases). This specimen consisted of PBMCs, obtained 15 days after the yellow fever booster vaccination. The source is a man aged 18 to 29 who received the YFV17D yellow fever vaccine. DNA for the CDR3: TGTGCCAGCAGGCCCCGGGACACCTCTAGGAACACTGAAGCTTTCTTT. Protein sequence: CASRPRDTSRNTEAFF. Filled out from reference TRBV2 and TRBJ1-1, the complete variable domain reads EPEVTQTPSHQVTQMGQEVILRCVPISNHLYFYWYRQILGQKVEFLVSFYNNEISEKSEIFDDQFSVERPDGSNFTLKIRSTKLEDSAMYFCASRPRDTSRNTEAFFGQGTRLTVV.